This record looks at one TCR beta chain sequence and its context. The antigen remains unidentified. Healthy bone marrow donors made up the cohort. The PCR contained 60 Vbeta and 13 Jbeta primers. The table came from immunoSEQ multiplex PCR; TCRdb's copy has only in-frame clones and leaves some out. The sample has about 130,000 clones; 60% to 75% are singletons. This sample was included in a study of cytomegalovirus exposure and HLA in healthy donors. Study-level information: Sequencing of about 179 million T cells in an earlier analysis found approximately 120 million unique TCR beta sequences. Findings and caveats of the study: The study carried out a later analysis of TCR beta sequences. It associated under 20,000 of them with specific HLA alleles at a false discovery rate of 0.05. Specific recognition of CMV antigens was confirmed in vitro for a few chains (all CMV-associated).

The TCR comes from a woman in her forties or fifties in good health and CMV-seropositive. Sequences were obtained from PBMCs.

The CDR3 DNA is TGCGCCAGCACCCAAGGGAGCCTGAGCTCCTACAATGAGCAGTTCTTC. Translating gives CASTQGSLSSYNEQFF. This rearrangement joins TRBV5-1 to TRBJ2-1; D perhaps matches TRBD2 (5 bases). V was pared by 6 bases and J by 0 bases, with 16 bases between. The CDR3 runs 16 residues. The germline V gene has CDR1 SGHRS and CDR2 YFSETQ. The variable domain in full, with the rest retrieved from reference TRBV5-1 and TRBJ2-1, is KAGVTQTPRYLIKTRGQQVTLSCSPISGHRSVSWYQQTPGQGLQFLFEYFSETQRNKGNFPGRFSGRQFSNSRSEMNVSTLELGDSALYLCASTQGSLSSYNEQFFGPGTRLTVL.